These T cell receptor beta chains were read from a single sample in a study of T cells in Graves' hyperthyroidism and ophthalmopathy. TCRdb re-called the multiplex PCR reads with MiXCR, one entry per CDR3 protein. The repertoire holds approximately 520,000 distinct CDR3 sequences, 24% seen once, with approximately 10% in the top ten. The sample taken for sequencing was blood. The source is a woman in her 30s with Graves' ophthalmopathy. Each CDR3 is given with its conserved first and last residue. D genes are given only for firm matches. A clone size is listed for some rows: how often the clone was seen (once, few, many), or a class if it is expanded.

clone_size j_call d_call v_call cdr3_aa cdr3_nt
- TRBJ1-5 - TRBV11-1 CASSLDFEGLGGNQPQHF TGTGCCAGCAGCTTAGATTTCGAGGGGCTGGGTGGCAATCAGCCCCAGCATTTT
few TRBJ2-2 - TRBV5-1 CASSLDSGRRNTGELFF TGCGCCAGCAGCTTGGACTCGGGACGGCGGAACACCGGGGAGCTGTTTTTT
many TRBJ2-5 TRBD1 TRBV18 CASSQGTGQETQYF TGTGCCAGCTCACAAGGGACAGGACAAGAGACCCAGTACTTC
- TRBJ1-1 - TRBV28 CASSLFSLGREDTEAFF TGTGCCAGCAGTTTATTCTCTTTGGGCAGGGAAGACACTGAAGCTTTCTTT
many TRBJ1-5 - TRBV20-1 CSARRGTQPQHF TGCAGTGCTAGAAGGGGGACTCAGCCCCAGCATTTT
- TRBJ2-5 - TRBV6-1 CASRTGGKETQYF TGTGCCAGCAGGACAGGCGGAAAAGAGACCCAGTACTTC
- TRBJ1-1 - TRBV12-3/TRBV12-4 CASSLADLYEAFF TGTGCCAGCAGTTTAGCGGATCTCTATGAAGCTTTCTTT
many TRBJ2-7 TRBD2 TRBV28 CASSPHTSGKPYF TGTGCCAGCAGTCCTCATACTAGCGGGAAGCCGTACTTC
few TRBJ1-2 TRBD1 TRBV12-3/TRBV12-4 CASSTRTGAYGYTF TGTGCCAGCAGCACCAGGACAGGCGCCTATGGCTACACCTTC
- TRBJ2-5 - TRBV5-6 CASSFLGGAFGGETQYF TGTGCCAGCAGCTTTTTGGGGGGCGCTTTCGGTGGAGAGACCCAGTACTTC
many TRBJ2-5 TRBD1 TRBV10-3 CAISPGTGAETQYF TGTGCCATCAGCCCCGGGACAGGGGCAGAGACCCAGTACTTC
- TRBJ1-1 - TRBV10-3 CAITKDSATEAFF TGTGCCATCACCAAGGACAGCGCCACTGAAGCTTTCTTT
many TRBJ1-5 - TRBV12-3/TRBV12-4 CASSSDQPQHF TGTGCCAGCAGTTCGGATCAGCCCCAGCATTTT
many TRBJ2-2 TRBD2 TRBV12-3/TRBV12-4 CASEGLAGQNTGELFF TGTGCCAGCGAGGGACTAGCGGGCCAGAACACCGGGGAGCTGTTTTTT
many TRBJ2-7 - TRBV18 CASSPAASLEQYF TGTGCCAGCTCACCAGCAGCCTCCCTGGAGCAGTACTTC
many TRBJ1-1 - TRBV27 CASSLKQDLNTEAFF TGTGCCAGCAGTTTAAAACAGGATCTGAACACTGAAGCTTTCTTT
many TRBJ2-7 TRBD1 TRBV12-5 CASGGTGGASEQYF TGTGCTAGTGGGGGGACAGGGGGCGCATCCGAGCAGTACTTC
- TRBJ2-7 TRBD1 TRBV20-1 CSARVPGTASYEQYF TGCAGTGCTAGAGTCCCCGGGACAGCTTCCTACGAGCAGTACTTC
few TRBJ1-2 TRBD1 TRBV19 CASSRQGSGGYTF TGTGCCAGTAGTCGACAGGGGAGTGGCGGCTACACCTTC
once TRBJ1-5 - TRBV19 CASSNPPTDSNQPQHF TGTGCCAGTAGTAATCCCCCGACGGATAGCAATCAGCCCCAGCATTTT
many TRBJ2-7 TRBD1 TRBV7-8 CASSSRDSVTYEQYF TGTGCCAGCAGCTCCAGGGACAGTGTAACCTACGAGCAGTACTTC
many TRBJ2-7 TRBD1 TRBV29-1 CSVSGTGVNEQYF TGCAGCGTCTCCGGGACAGGGGTCAACGAGCAGTACTTC
many TRBJ2-5 TRBD2 TRBV14 CASSRTSEETQYF TGTGCCAGCAGCCGGACTAGCGAAGAGACCCAGTACTTC
many TRBJ1-1 TRBD1 TRBV2 CASSERTGGLNTEAFF TGTGCCAGCAGTGAGAGGACAGGGGGTTTGAACACTGAAGCTTTCTTT
many TRBJ1-1 - TRBV2 CASSERGGNTEAFF TGTGCCAGCAGTGAACGGGGAGGGAACACTGAAGCTTTCTTT
few TRBJ1-5 TRBD1 TRBV3-1 CASSQEIKQGTYQPQHF TGTGCCAGCAGCCAAGAAATTAAACAGGGGACGTATCAGCCCCAGCATTTT
few TRBJ1-1 - TRBV7-6 CASSLGLSPNTEAFF TGTGCCAGCAGCTTAGGTCTCAGTCCGAACACTGAAGCTTTCTTT
many TRBJ1-2 - TRBV24-1 CATGQGDYGYTF TGTGCCACCGGGCAAGGGGACTATGGCTACACCTTC
- TRBJ2-7 - TRBV20-1 CSATQAAYEQYF TGCAGTGCTACGCAGGCTGCCTACGAGCAGTACTTC
many TRBJ1-2 - TRBV6-5 CASSYSEGGNYGYTF TGTGCCAGCAGTTACTCGGAGGGAGGTAACTATGGCTACACCTTC
- TRBJ1-5 - TRBV6-1 CATSTAGNQPQHF TGTGCCACCTCGACGGCGGGTAATCAGCCCCAGCATTTT
many TRBJ1-1 TRBD1 TRBV4-2 CASSRGDREYTEAFF TGTGCCAGCAGCAGAGGGGACAGGGAGTACACTGAAGCTTTCTTT
few TRBJ2-7 - TRBV29-1 CSVEALGATSYEQYF TGCAGCGTTGAAGCCCTAGGGGCCACATCCTACGAGCAGTACTTC
few TRBJ2-7 TRBD1 TRBV6-4 CASEGQGASGDPYEQYF TGTGCCAGCGAGGGACAGGGGGCTAGCGGAGACCCCTACGAGCAGTACTTC
- TRBJ1-2 TRBD1 TRBV6-1 CASRIQTGGGYTF TGTGCCAGCAGGATCCAGACAGGGGGGGGCTACACCTTC
once TRBJ2-7 - TRBV12-3/TRBV12-4 CASSYPRQATSYEQYF TGTGCCAGCAGTTATCCCCGACAGGCCACCTCCTACGAGCAGTACTTC
many TRBJ2-5 - TRBV20-1 CSGAGAPGETQYF TGCAGTGGAGCGGGCGCTCCGGGAGAGACCCAGTACTTC
many TRBJ1-1 - TRBV11-2 CASRRTLQVREAFF TGTGCCAGCAGACGGACTCTCCAGGTTCGCGAAGCTTTCTTT
many TRBJ1-3 - TRBV20-1 CSGAQLSDTIYF TGCAGTGGGGCACAGCTCTCGGACACCATATATTTT
- TRBJ1-5 TRBD1 TRBV28 CASSLFGAGGQPQHF TGTGCCAGCAGTTTATTCGGGGCAGGGGGTCAGCCCCAGCATTTT
- TRBJ1-3 - TRBV5-1 CASSSGRTGRPGNTIYF TGCGCCAGCAGCTCCGGCCGTACAGGGAGGCCTGGAAACACCATATATTTT
many TRBJ1-1 - TRBV12-3/TRBV12-4 CASSPEGPPQAFF TGTGCCAGCAGTCCGGAGGGACCCCCTCAAGCTTTCTTT
many TRBJ2-7 - TRBV2 CASSARDSYEQYF TGTGCCAGCAGCGCCCGGGACTCCTACGAGCAGTACTTC
many TRBJ2-7 - TRBV7-2 CASSFALSGGRPYEQYF TGTGCCAGCAGCTTCGCCCTTAGCGGAGGTCGCCCCTACGAGCAGTACTTC
many TRBJ2-7 - TRBV28 CASSRQLSYEQYF TGTGCCAGCAGTAGACAGCTCTCCTACGAGCAGTACTTC
many TRBJ1-5 TRBD1 TRBV28 CASRYRGSNQPQHF TGTGCCAGCAGGTACAGGGGAAGCAATCAGCCCCAGCATTTT
few TRBJ2-7 TRBD1 TRBV11-2 CASSPLTGAEQYF TGTGCCAGCAGCCCCTTGACAGGGGCCGAGCAGTACTTC
many TRBJ2-5 - TRBV2 CATGQETQYF TGTGCCACGGGACAAGAGACCCAGTACTTC
- TRBJ2-5 - TRBV30 CAWSGNYQETQYF TGTGCCTGGAGTGGGAACTATCAAGAGACCCAGTACTTC
few TRBJ1-2 TRBD1 TRBV20-1 CSARDPDREGSYGYTF TGCAGTGCTAGAGATCCCGACAGGGAGGGAAGCTATGGCTACACCTTC
- TRBJ2-1 - TRBV10-3 CAVSWDAREQFF TGTGCCGTCAGCTGGGACGCCCGAGAGCAGTTCTTC